This entry lists 6 T cell receptor beta chains sequenced from one sample in a study of T cells in Graves' hyperthyroidism and ophthalmopathy. What was amplified from RNA transcripts were TCR beta CDR3 regions. The HTBI set primed first-round TCR CDR3 RT-PCR. Each CDR3 protein is one row after TCRdb ran MiXCR on the multiplex PCR reads. The repertoire has fewer than 750,000 distinct CDR3 sequences, approximately 14% of them found once; the top ten carry around 13%. Sequencing was done on a sample of blood. The origin of the receptors is a woman aged 50 to 60 with Graves' ophthalmopathy.

This clonotype was observed many times. The rearrangement links TRBV5-5 to TRBJ2-3; TRBD1 might be the D (6 bases). The CDR3 spans 16 residues. Germline V gene sequence: CDR1 SGHKS, CDR2 YYEKEE (reference sequence). V lost 1 base and J 0 bases, leaving 12 bases between the germline ends. In nucleotides, the CDR3 is TGTGCCAGCAGCTTGTCCAGGGGTAGCAGCACAGATACGCAGTATTTT. Its translation is CASSLSRGSSTDTQYF.

This clonotype was recorded many times. The V and J genes are TRBV6-5 and TRBJ2-7, with TRBD2 identical over 9 bases. The CDR3 spans 17 residues. The J segment lost 3 bases and the V segment lost 0 bases, leaving 9 bases of the junction unmatched. CDR1 and CDR2 from the germline V gene are MNHEY and SVGAGI. DNA for the CDR3: TGTGCCAGCAGTTACTCCGGGGTAGCGGGAGTCGTCTACGAGCAGTACTTC. Its protein is CASSYSGVAGVVYEQYF.

Remarks on this clonotype: A much larger clonotype is one base distant, so this may be a read error. The chain links TRBV20-1 to TRBJ1-1, with D hard to call. CDR3 length equals 10 residues. CDR1 and CDR2 from the germline V gene are DFQATT and SNEGSKA (reference sequence). The CDR3 here is CSAGNTEASF. CDR3 sequence (DNA): TGCAGTGCAGGGAACACTGAAGCTTCCTTT.

In this sample, this clonotype turned up a few times. The chain recombines TRBV5-4 with TRBJ2-7, with D perhaps assigned TRBD1 or TRBD2 (6 bases each). Trimming removed 5 bases at V and 1 base at J, with 16 bases between. This CDR3 is 15 amino acids long. Germline V gene lookup returns CDR1 SGHNT and CDR2 YYREEE (reference sequence). The DNA for the CDR3 is TGTGCCAGCAGGCTGCCGGGGGCTACTTCCTACGAGCAGTACTTC. It translates to CASRLPGATSYEQYF.

J is TRBJ2-1 and V is TRBV7-9, with TRBD1 as a possible D gene (7 bases). With 8 bases removed from V and 4 bases from J, the gap between germline ends came to 33 bases. The germline gives CDR1 SEHNR, CDR2 FQNEAQ (reference sequence). The CDR3 runs 20 residues. CDR3 region: CASSNPGDRAGPLQYNEQFF. CDR3 bases: TGTGCCAGCTCCAATCCCGGAGACAGGGCGGGACCGTTACAATACAATGAGCAGTTCTTC.

The sample holds many counts of this clonotype. V is TRBV28 and J is TRBJ2-1; TRBD2 might be the D (6 bases). Trimming removed 3 bases at V and 10 bases at J, with 19 bases between. CDR1 MDHEN and CDR2 SYDVKM come from the germline V gene. This CDR3 is built from 15 residues. The CDR3 DNA reads TGTGCCAGCAGTTTTAACCCCGGGACTCCGAGCGAGCAGTTCTTC. The encoded protein is CASSFNPGTPSEQFF.